This is a list of T cell receptor beta chains from one sample in a study of cytomegalovirus exposure and HLA in healthy donors. Sequenced by immunoSEQ multiplex PCR; TCRdb stores in-frame clones only, minus some. The data show over 150,000 clones, 70% to 90% seen once. Sequencing was performed on PBMCs. The origin of the receptors is a woman aged 35 to 49 in good health and CMV-seropositive. Each CDR3 is given with its conserved first and last residue. The D gene is left open where the match is weak. A clone size is listed for some rows: how often the clone was seen (once, few, many), or a class if it is expanded.

TRBJ2-3 TRBV4-2 - - CASSRRVQRDTQYF TGTGCCAGCAGTCGGAGGGTTCAGCGGGATACGCAGTATTTT
TRBJ1-2 TRBV5-4 - - CASSSLSVQGLGYPF TGTGCCAGCAGCTCCTTAAGCGTTCAGGGGCTCGGCTACCCCTTC
TRBJ2-1 TRBV9 - once CASSSTDFSSYNEQFF TGTGCCAGCAGCAGCACGGACTTTTCGTCCTACAATGAGCAGTTCTTC
TRBJ2-5 TRBV9 - few CASSPLGGAGHQETQYF TGTGCCAGCAGCCCCCTAGGCGGGGCGGGACACCAAGAGACCCAGTACTTC
TRBJ1-2 TRBV18 TRBD1 - CASSPLPGQGIAGGYTF TGTGCCAGCTCACCGTTACCGGGACAGGGAATCGCGGGCGGCTACACCTTC
TRBJ2-5 TRBV10-1 TRBD2 - CASRAGAGETQYF TGCGCCAGCAGAGCGGGGGCCGGGGAGACCCAGTACTTC
TRBJ2-6 TRBV19 - - CASTQSGGPLGGANVLTF TGTGCCAGTACTCAAAGTGGGGGCCCCTTAGGAGGGGCCAACGTCCTGACTTTC
TRBJ2-5 TRBV28 TRBD2 - CASRPGLKGETQYF TGTGCCAGCAGACCGGGACTAAAAGGAGAGACCCAGTACTTC
TRBJ1-1 TRBV6-6 - - CASTRGEGSNTEAFF TGTGCCAGCACTCGGGGGGAGGGCAGCAACACTGAAGCTTTCTTT
TRBJ2-2 TRBV6-1 - - CASRVETGYTGELFF TGTGCCAGCAGGGTCGAGACAGGATACACCGGGGAGCTGTTTTTT
TRBJ2-1 TRBV21-1 - - CASSLPLGLGGNEQFF TGTGCCAGCAGCCTACCCCTCGGCTTGGGGGGCAATGAGCAGTTCTTC
TRBJ2-5 TRBV7-9 TRBD1 once CASSPGTDLYQETQYF TGTGCCAGCAGCCCCGGGACAGACTTGTACCAAGAGACCCAGTACTTC
TRBJ2-3 TRBV2 TRBD1 - CASSGQGSTDTQYF TGTGCCAGCAGTGGACAGGGGAGCACAGATACGCAGTATTTT
TRBJ2-6 TRBV7-9 - once CASSPSSGANVLTF TGTGCCAGCAGCCCCTCCTCTGGGGCCAACGTCCTGACTTTC
TRBJ2-1 TRBV7-2 TRBD2 few CASRARTSGRGHNEQFF TGTGCCAGCAGGGCTAGGACTAGCGGGAGGGGCCACAATGAGCAGTTCTTC
TRBJ2-2 TRBV7-2 - - CASSMGGGELFF TGTGCCAGCAGCATGGGGGGTGGGGAGCTGTTTTTT
TRBJ2-7 TRBV18 TRBD1 - CASSPGQGAFSEQYF TGTGCCAGCTCACCGGGACAGGGGGCCTTTTCCGAGCAGTACTTC
TRBJ1-1 TRBV7-9 - - CAISFQGLKLEAFF TGTGCCATCTCATTTCAGGGGTTGAAGCTGGAAGCTTTCTTT
TRBJ2-7 TRBV10-1 TRBD1 once CASLFGQVSYEQYF TGCGCCAGCCTGTTTGGACAGGTAAGCTACGAGCAGTACTTC
TRBJ1-1 TRBV19 TRBD1 - CASSRDRNTEAFF TGTGCCAGTAGCCGGGACAGGAACACTGAAGCTTTCTTT
TRBJ2-1 TRBV9 TRBD2 once CASSPLAGENNEQFF TGTGCCAGCAGCCCCTTAGCGGGAGAGAACAATGAGCAGTTCTTC
TRBJ1-2 TRBV5-4 - - CASSSLRANYGYTF TGTGCCAGCAGCTCCCTCCGAGCTAACTATGGCTACACCTTC
TRBJ1-2 TRBV27 TRBD1 - CASSFGQGGGYGYTF TGTGCCAGCAGTTTTGGACAGGGAGGCGGCTATGGCTACACCTTC
TRBJ2-7 TRBV7-2 TRBD2 few CASSSQGLAGVEQYF TGTGCCAGCAGCTCGCAAGGACTAGCGGGAGTCGAGCAGTACTTC
TRBJ2-2 TRBV11-3 - - CASRRTNTGELFF TGTGCCAGCAGACGGACAAACACCGGGGAGCTGTTTTTT